These 2 T cell receptor beta chains originate from one sample sequenced in a study of multiple sclerosis patients with progressive multifocal leukoencephalopathy (dated by TCRdb to between 2018 and 2021). Per the publication, the time point label means: time of PML onset. The treatment or condition label, read with the paper, signifies: on natalizumab therapy at sampling. Receptor libraries were prepared by the immunoSEQ multiplex PCR assay. The clones in this table, taken by TCRdb from immuneACCESS, are in-frame only. Not every clone is retained; where verified, under half of the shortfall comes from an unresolved V gene, and the cause of the rest is unknown. The table for this sample lists more than 30,000 clones; about 87% of them were counted only once. The ten largest clones represent less than 6.5% of the sample. Sequences were derived from PBMCs, sampled from a patient treated with natalizumab. All receptors come from a woman between 40 and 50 years old with progressive multifocal leukoencephalopathy.

In nucleotides, the CDR3 is TGCAGCGTCCGGGACAGGGACGCCGAGCAGTACTTC. Its protein product is CSVRDRDAEQYF. The V gene is TRBV29-1, the J gene TRBJ2-7, with TRBD1 identical over 9 bases. The CDR3 covers 12 residues. Germline-derived CDR1 and CDR2 are SQVTM and ANQGSEA. The J segment lost 6 bases and the V segment lost 6 bases, leaving 6 bases of the junction unmatched.

The gene calls are TRBV11-3 and TRBJ1-1, with D possibly TRBD1 on 5 matching bases. The V and J ends lost 3 bases and 4 bases respectively, with 15 bases between them. CDR1 SGHNT and CDR2 YENEEA come from the germline V gene. The CDR3 is 15 residues long. The CDR3, as DNA: TGTGCCAGCAGCTTGTCAAAGGGGCGCGTCACTGAAGCTTTCTTT. Its translation is CASSLSKGRVTEAFF.